These 31 T cell receptor beta chains were sequenced from one sample in a study of T cell clones after liver transplantation. Clones were read by immunoSEQ multiplex PCR, and TCRdb kept only the in-frame ones, dropping some. Of 90,000 to 120,000 clones in the sample, about 81% were seen once. Sample: CD4+ T cells from blood, taken before liver transplant. The receptors shown here come from a human donor who received a liver transplant.

For this clone: Since the CDR3 does not end with the conserved phenylalanine or tryptophan, this likely comes from a read error. The limits of the CDR3 on the DNA are not certain, so only TCRdb's listed CDR3 is given. V is TRBV9 and J is TRBJ1-2. From germline, CDR1 is SGDLS and CDR2 YYNGEE. The CDR3 totals 13 residues, both ends included. The CDR3 loop is CASSVVSGVPYLG.

The chain combines TRBV18 with TRBJ1-4, with TRBD1 matching over 9 bases. Germline V gene sequence: CDR1 KGHSH, CDR2 LQKENI. Losses at the gene ends were 3 bases for V and 7 bases for J; bases not matched to a gene: 3. This CDR3 is 14 amino acids long. The chain's CDR3 is CASSPGTGPEKLFF. The CDR3 nucleotides are TGTGCCAGCTCACCCGGGACAGGGCCTGAAAAACTGTTTTTT.

This sequence joins TRBV18 and TRBJ1-4, with no clear D. Germline lookup yields CDR1 KGHSH and CDR2 LQKENI. This CDR3 has 15 residues. Trimming left V 0 bases short and J 7 bases short, with 12 bases between. CDR3 in amino acids: CASSPPGSGVEKLFF. The DNA for the CDR3 is TGTGCCAGCTCACCACCGGGCAGTGGAGTTGAAAAACTGTTTTTT.

The chain carries TRBV30 and TRBJ1-2; TRBD1 aligns across 7 bases. Trimming removed 0 bases from V and 10 bases from J; junction bases left unmatched: 11. CDR1 GTSNPN and CDR2 SVGIG come from the germline V gene (reference sequence). The CDR3 extends over 14 amino acids. CDR3 DNA: TGTGCCTGGAGTGTACGGCCACAGGGGACTAACTACACCTTC. Translating it yields CAWSVRPQGTNYTF. Drawing the rest from reference TRBV30 and TRBJ1-2, the complete variable domain is SQTIHQWPATLVQPVGSPLSLECTVEGTSNPNLYWYRQAAGRGLQLLFYSVGIGQISSEVPQNLSASRPQDRQFILSSKKLLLSDSGFYLCAWSVRPQGTNYTFGSGTRLTVV.

This chain connects TRBV19 to TRBJ1-1, with D possibly TRBD1 on 5 matching bases. Trimming shortened V by 1 base and J by 0 bases, and 9 bases separated the two germline ends. The CDR3 is 15 residues long. Looked up from germline, CDR1 is LNHDA and CDR2 is SQIVND (reference sequence). DNA for the CDR3: TGTGCCAGTAGTATAGGGAGGGGCATGAACACTGAAGCTTTCTTT. Translation: CASSIGRGMNTEAFF.

In this sample, this clone turned up once. The genes are TRBV19 and TRBJ1-6; tentative D call: TRBD1 (5 bases). The germline gives CDR1 LNHDA, CDR2 SQIVND (reference sequence). The CDR3 has 13 residues. V was pared by 7 bases and J by 6 bases, with 10 bases between. The CDR3 DNA reads as TGTGCCAGTACCGACAGCCTTAATTCACCCCTCCACTTT. Its protein product is CASTDSLNSPLHF.

J is TRBJ2-2 and V is TRBV7-8; D gene ambiguous. Trimming shortened V by 7 bases and J by 6 bases, and 9 bases separated the two germline ends. CDR3 size: 12 residues. Germline-derived CDR1 and CDR2 are SGHVS and FQNEAQ. The CDR3 DNA follows: TGTGCCAGCAACCGAGAGGCCGGGGAGCTGTTTTTT. Amino acids: CASNREAGELFF.

The chain is built from TRBV9 and TRBJ1-4; 7 bases are a match to TRBD1. This CDR3 is 14 amino acids long. Germline values: CDR1 SGDLS, CDR2 YYNGEE. V lost 3 bases, J lost 5 bases, and 4 bases stayed unmatched. The CDR3 DNA sequence: TGTGCCAGCAGCGCCCCGGGACAGAATGAAAAACTGTTTTTT. Residues: CASSAPGQNEKLFF.

This sequence joins TRBV5-1 and TRBJ2-2, with a weak D call TRBD2 (6 bases). This CDR3 is 16 amino acids long. CDR1 SGHRS and CDR2 YFSETQ come from the germline V gene. V was cut by 0 bases and J by 0 bases, with 9 bases left in between. CDR3 DNA: TGCGCCAGCAGCTTGGGGCGGGGCCCGAACACCGGGGAGCTGTTTTTT. It specifies CASSLGRGPNTGELFF.

The chain is built from TRBV7-2 and TRBJ1-2; 10 bases fit TRBD1. This CDR3 contains 16 residues. The V gene end was trimmed by 6 bases and the J gene end by 6 bases; junction bases not matched to a gene: 13. In germline, CDR1 is SGHTA, CDR2 FQGNSA. The CDR3 is CASSYKTGGSINGYTF. CDR3 in DNA: TGTGCCAGCAGTTATAAGACAGGGGGCTCGATAAATGGCTACACCTTC.

This rearrangement joins TRBV19 to TRBJ1-1; a weak D match, TRBD1 (6 bases). Germline lookup yields CDR1 LNHDA and CDR2 SQIVND (reference sequence). CDR3 length equals 17 residues. Trimming left V 3 bases short and J 0 bases short, with 17 bases between. This CDR3 is CASSIRATGFMNTEAFF. In nucleotides, the CDR3 is TGTGCCAGTAGTATTAGGGCCACAGGGTTCATGAACACTGAAGCTTTCTTT.

V gene TRBV19 combines with J gene TRBJ2-7; a possible D gene is TRBD2 (5 bases). Trimming took off 6 bases at V and 7 bases at J, with 25 bases between the two ends. The CDR3 sequence is 16 residues long. Germline-derived CDR1 and CDR2 are LNHDA and SQIVND (reference sequence). CDR3 coding DNA: TGTGCCAGTAGCAAGACTAATATCGGTCCTTTTGTGGAGCAGTACTTC. This translates into CASSKTNIGPFVEQYF.

This clone appeared once. The V gene is TRBV6-4, the J gene TRBJ2-2; 7 positions match TRBD2. The CDR3 has 15 residues. With 4 bases clipped from V and 4 bases from J, the junction kept 6 bases outside the gene matches. From germline, CDR1 is MRHNA and CDR2 SNTAGT. The CDR3 DNA reads as TGTGCCAGCAGTGGGTCCAGCGGGGCCACCGGGGAGCTGTTTTTT. This gives the protein CASSGSSGATGELFF.

The chain has TRBV14 and TRBJ2-5; 12 bases match TRBD1. The J segment lost 5 bases and the V segment lost 0 bases, leaving 7 bases of the junction unmatched. Germline CDR1 reads SGHDN; CDR2 reads FVKESK. The CDR3 is 17 amino acids. The CDR3 reads CASSQDWGTGGAETQYF. The CDR3 DNA sequence: TGTGCCAGCAGCCAAGATTGGGGGACAGGGGGCGCGGAGACCCAGTACTTC.

This clone was observed a few times. The chain combines TRBV28 with TRBJ1-1; D perhaps matches TRBD1 (6 bases). This CDR3 is built from 14 residues. CDR1 and CDR2 from the germline V gene are MDHEN and SYDVKM. The V end lost 3 bases, the J end lost 1 base, and 9 bases lay between the germline ends. The CDR3 DNA follows: TGTGCCAGCAGTTTTACAGGGAGGAACACTGAAGCTTTCTTT. Translated, it gives CASSFTGRNTEAFF.

The chain links TRBV2 to TRBJ1-5; 9 bases are shared with TRBD1. Germline CDR1 is SNHLY and CDR2 is FYNNEI. V lost 8 bases to trimming and J lost 2 bases; unmatched junction nucleotides: 1. The CDR3 runs to 13 residues. The CDR3 loop reads CASRQGGNQPQHF. The DNA for the CDR3 is TGTGCCAGCCGACAGGGGGGCAATCAGCCCCAGCATTTT. The entire variable domain, with the rest obtained from reference TRBV2 and TRBJ1-5, is as follows: EPEVTQTPSHQVTQMGQEVILRCVPISNHLYFYWYRQILGQKVEFLVSFYNNEISEKSEIFDDQFSVERPDGSNFTLKIRSTKLEDSAMYFCASRQGGNQPQHFGDGTRLSIL.

This clone was observed a few times. Written as DNA, the CDR3 is TGCGCCAGCAGCCAAGATGTACCAGGGACTTCTAACTATGGCTACACCTTC. This codes for CASSQDVPGTSNYGYTF. The genes are TRBV4-1 and TRBJ1-2; D might be TRBD1 (5 bases). Germline-derived CDR1 and CDR2 are MGHRA and YSYEKL. The CDR3 is 17 amino acids. V was trimmed by 0 bases and J by 0 bases, leaving 14 bases between them.

This clone was detected only once. This rearrangement joins TRBV5-1 to TRBJ2-7; D uncertain. The CDR3 length is 14 residues. CDR1 and CDR2 (germline): SGHRS, YFSETQ. The V gene lost 1 base and the J gene lost 4 bases, with 12 bases spanning the gap. CDR3 DNA sequence: TGCGCCAGCAGCTTGCGGACGAGTGGGTACGAGCAGTACTTC. Encoded protein: CASSLRTSGYEQYF.

The chain uses TRBV7-2 and TRBJ2-7; the D gene is possibly TRBD2 (6 bases). The germline CDR1 and CDR2 sequences are SGHTA and FQGNSA. Trimming left V 1 base short and J 2 bases short, with 15 bases between. The CDR3 is 16 residues long. The CDR3 reads CASSLGWLAATYEQYF. The CDR3 region has the DNA TGTGCCAGCAGCTTAGGCTGGTTAGCGGCCACCTACGAGCAGTACTTC.

The chain carries TRBV7-2 and TRBJ2-1; D not certain. Trimming took off 5 bases at V and 8 bases at J, with 7 bases between the two ends. Per germline, CDR1 SGHTA and CDR2 FQGNSA. CDR3 length equals 11 residues. As DNA, the CDR3 is TGTGCCAGCAGCCCTCTCGATGAGCAGTTCTTC. Translating gives CASSPLDEQFF. The complete variable domain, with remaining parts taken from reference TRBV7-2 and TRBJ2-1, reads GAGVSQSPSNKVTEKGKDVELRCDPISGHTALYWYRQSLGQGLEFLIYFQGNSAPDKSGLPSDRFSAERTGGSVSTLTIQRTQQEDSAVYLCASSPLDEQFFGPGTRLTVL.

This clone was counted a few times. The chain joins TRBV7-8 to TRBJ2-7; 11 positions agree with TRBD1. In germline, CDR1 is SGHVS, CDR2 FQNEAQ. V lost 6 bases and J lost 6; bases outside the gene matches: 7. This CDR3 region has 14 residues. The CDR3 loop is CASSPGQGGGEQYF. The CDR3 bases are TGTGCCAGCAGTCCGGGACAGGGGGGCGGCGAGCAGTACTTC.

As for this clone: A much larger clonotype is one base distant, so this may be a read error. The chain recombines TRBV28 with TRBJ2-6; unclear D gene. In germline, CDR1 is MDHEN, CDR2 SYDVKM. V was clipped by 6 bases and J by 1 base, with 4 bases between them. CDR3 length: 13 amino acids. CDR3 DNA sequence: TGTGCCAGCAGGATTTCTGGGGCCAACGTCCTGACTTTC. Protein sequence: CASRISGANVLTF.

The chain joins TRBV6-1 to TRBJ1-2, with 7 bases fitting TRBD1. This CDR3 has 18 amino acids. Trimming cost V 4 bases and J 8 bases; bases outside gene matches: 22. Germline CDR1 is MNHNS and CDR2 is SASEGT. The CDR3 nucleotides read TGTGCCAGCAGTGTAATCCGAGGGGGAAGACAGGGTCGATCGGGCTACACCTTC. Translation: CASSVIRGGRQGRSGYTF.

CDR3: CASSVPSGTNEQYF. CDR3 nucleotide sequence: TGTGCCAGTAGTGTACCATCCGGGACTAACGAGCAGTACTTC. The chain links TRBV19 to TRBJ2-7, with 7 bases matching TRBD2. From germline, CDR1 is LNHDA and CDR2 SQIVND (reference sequence). V lost 5 bases, J lost 5 bases, and 9 bases stayed unmatched. The CDR3 has 14 residues.

This clone has just one count. The CDR3 reads CASSHSTGTGGSSYGYTF. Written as DNA, the CDR3 is TGCGCCAGCAGCCATTCAACCGGGACAGGGGGGAGCAGCTATGGCTACACCTTC. The rearrangement links TRBV4-3 to TRBJ1-2; 11 nucleotides match TRBD1. Germline lookup yields CDR1 LGHNA and CDR2 YSLEER. V lost 3 bases, J lost 4 bases, and 13 bases stayed unmatched. There are 18 residues in the CDR3.

The V call is TRBV19, the J call TRBJ1-4; 8 nucleotides agree with TRBD1. J gave up 7 bases and V 10 bases, and 17 bases lay outside the gene matches. The CDR3 is 16 residues long. CDR1 and CDR2 (germline): LNHDA, SQIVND (reference sequence). DNA of the CDR3: TGTGCCAAATCGGAAGGGACAGGAGGGTTTATTGAAAAACTGTTTTTT. As protein: CAKSEGTGGFIEKLFF.

The chain uses TRBV19 and TRBJ2-1; perhaps TRBD1 as D (6 bases). The germline V gene has CDR1 LNHDA and CDR2 SQIVND (reference sequence). The ends were cut back, 5 bases at V and 7 bases at J, with 24 bases in the middle. The CDR3 is made up of 17 amino acids. CDR3: CASSLGGTGTLQNEQFF. CDR3 DNA: TGTGCCAGTAGTCTAGGGGGAACAGGGACCCTACAAAATGAGCAGTTCTTC.

This clone was seen once. This chain links TRBV19 with TRBJ1-1, with 9 bases that match TRBD1. The V gene's germline CDR1 is LNHDA and CDR2 SQIVND (reference sequence). This CDR3 is built from 15 residues. The ends lost 5 bases at V and 3 bases at J; junction bases unmatched: 7. The CDR3 DNA reads TGTGCCAGTAGTCAACAGGGGGCGGCGGACACTGAAGCTTTCTTT. Protein: CASSQQGAADTEAFF.

V usage is TRBV9 and J usage is TRBJ2-1, with 10 bases lining up with TRBD2. CDR1 and CDR2 from the germline V gene are SGDLS and YYNGEE. This CDR3 is built from 15 residues. With 3 bases clipped from V and 0 bases from J, the junction kept 0 bases outside the gene matches. The CDR3 here is CASSASGSSYNEQFF. CDR3 DNA sequence: TGTGCCAGCAGCGCTAGCGGGAGCTCCTACAATGAGCAGTTCTTC.

This rearrangement joins TRBV6-6 to TRBJ1-2; TRBD1 matches at 7 bases. There are 14 residues in the CDR3. J was trimmed by 5 bases and V by 8 bases; bases with no gene match: 11. Per the germline V gene, CDR1 is MNHNY and CDR2 is SVGAGI (reference sequence). CDR3 amino acids: CASRIREGAYGYTF. The CDR3 DNA is TGTGCCAGCCGAATAAGGGAGGGGGCGTATGGCTACACCTTC.

CDR3 DNA sequence: TGTGCCAGTAGTATAGGCCGGGGACATGGAATAACTGAAGCTTTCTTT. This encodes CASSIGRGHGITEAFF. This chain connects TRBV19 to TRBJ1-1; D is possibly TRBD1 (6 bases). V was pared by 1 base and J by 5 bases, with 17 bases between. The CDR3 runs 16 residues. Germline loops: CDR1 LNHDA, CDR2 SQIVND (reference sequence).